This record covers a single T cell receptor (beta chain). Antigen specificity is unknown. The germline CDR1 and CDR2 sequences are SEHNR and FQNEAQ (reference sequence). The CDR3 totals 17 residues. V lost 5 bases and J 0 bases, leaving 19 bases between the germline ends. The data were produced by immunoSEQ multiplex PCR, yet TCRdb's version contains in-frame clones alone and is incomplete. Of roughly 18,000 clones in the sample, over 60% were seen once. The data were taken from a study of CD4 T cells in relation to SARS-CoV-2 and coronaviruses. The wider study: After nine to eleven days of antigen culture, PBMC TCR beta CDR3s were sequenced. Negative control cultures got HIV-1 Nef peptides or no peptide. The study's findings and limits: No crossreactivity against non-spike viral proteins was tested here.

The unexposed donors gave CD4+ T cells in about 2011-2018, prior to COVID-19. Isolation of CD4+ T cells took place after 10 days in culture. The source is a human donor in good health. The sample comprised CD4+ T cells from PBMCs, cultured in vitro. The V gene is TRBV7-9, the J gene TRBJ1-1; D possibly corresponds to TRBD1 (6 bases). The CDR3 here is CASSPVRYGDMNTEAFF. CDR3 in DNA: TGTGCCAGCAGCCCAGTACGCTACGGGGACATGAACACTGAAGCTTTCTTT.